The T cell receptor (beta chain) under discussion was sequenced for a study of blood T cell repertoires in COVID-19. Across the whole study: Nucleic acid was either cDNA or gDNA, and it came from T cells, B-cell-depleted T cells, or PBMCs.

Original methodology: Nucleated cell number was recorded as an estimate derived from reference gene primer amplification. Assay: immunoSEQ multiplex PCR; the TCRdb copy retains only in-frame clones and omits some. V, J and clone size are those of that table, while D and trimming were read from the DNA. The data contain about 56,000 clones, 85% to 90% of them singletons. The Seattle patients, enrolled during active infection, were followed longitudinally. The V gene's germline CDR1 is MDHEN and CDR2 SYDVKM. Trimming shortened V by 5 bases and J by 1 base, and 14 bases separated the two germline ends. This CDR3 has 15 residues.

This clonotype originated in an older woman with COVID-19, enrolled during active disease. The V call is TRBV28, the J call TRBJ1-1; no firm D call. The sequenced material came from peripheral blood. The CDR3 protein is CASSPSLARNTEAFF. The CDR3 nucleotides are TGTGCCAGCAGTCCCTCCCTGGCTCGGAACACTGAAGCTTTCTTT.